The rows below give T cell receptor beta chains drawn from one sample of a study of T cell repertoires in ileal Crohn's disease. Generated by immunoSEQ multiplex PCR, the TCRdb table keeps only in-frame clones and is missing some. The table has 13,000 or so clones, approximately 79% seen once; the top ten hold 11% to 15%. The sequenced material came from ileal tissue. The receptors were sampled from an adult with Crohn's disease. CDR3s include the opening cysteine and the closing phenylalanine or tryptophan. D genes are given only for firm matches. Size is omitted from some rows. Given values are once, few, many or a class for expanded clones.

D gene	V gene	J gene	CDR3 length	clone size	CDR3 DNA	CDR3 protein
.	TRBV2	TRBJ2-2	16	.	TGTGCCAGCAGTGGAGACACAGGAACGAACACCGGGGAGCTGTTTTTT	CASSGDTGTNTGELFF
TRBD1	TRBV10-3	TRBJ1-1	16	.	TGTGCCATCAGTGAGCGACAGGGGGCCCTGAACACTGAAGCTTTCTTT	CAISERQGALNTEAFF
.	TRBV25-1	TRBJ1-3	11	.	TGTGCCAGCCATTTTGGAAACACCATATATTTT	CASHFGNTIYF
.	TRBV11-2	TRBJ2-7	14	.	TGTGCCAGCAGCTTAGGTCAATCAGGCTACGAGCAGTACTTC	CASSLGQSGYEQYF
TRBD2	TRBV5-1	TRBJ2-3	16	once	TGCGCCAGCAGCTTGGAGGCTAGCGGGGGGGCGGATACGCAGTATTTT	CASSLEASGGADTQYF
.	TRBV5-4	TRBJ1-2	15	.	TGTGCCAGCAGCTTGGAGCCAGGGGCGGTTTTGGGCTACACCTTC	CASSLEPGAVLGYTF
.	TRBV9	TRBJ1-4	15	once	TGTGCCAGCAGCGTAGCTACAGGTGAAAATGAAAAACTGTTTTTT	CASSVATGENEKLFF
TRBD2	TRBV6-6	TRBJ2-7	16	.	TGTGCCAGCAGTCCCTATCGGTTAGCGGGGTCCTACGAGCAGTACTTC	CASSPYRLAGSYEQYF
.	TRBV6-4	TRBJ2-2	15	.	TGTGCCAGCAGTGACGGTGCCCTTAACACCGGGGAGCTGTTTTTT	CASSDGALNTGELFF
.	TRBV10-1	TRBJ1-2	16	.	TGCGCCAGCACCGACGGGGGGCTTGAAGATAACTATGGCTACACCTTC	CASTDGGLEDNYGYTF
.	TRBV28	TRBJ1-1	12	.	TGTGCCAGCGAAGGGGGATACGAGGCAGCTTTCTTT	CASEGGYEAAFF
.	TRBV6-1	TRBJ2-7	13	.	TGTGCCAGCAGTTCCCCAGGAACCTACGAGCAGTACTTC	CASSSPGTYEQYF
.	TRBV5-1	TRBJ2-5	14	.	TGCGCCAGCAGCGAAAACTTCTTCCAAGAGACCCAGTACTTC	CASSENFFQETQYF
.	TRBV11-2	TRBJ1-2	15	.	TGTGCCAGCAGCTTAGGCCCAGGGATAGACTATGGCTACACCTTC	CASSLGPGIDYGYTF
.	TRBV27	TRBJ2-1	15	.	TGTGCCAGCAGCCGTCCCCTCCAGGGTGTCAATGAGCAGTTCTTC	CASSRPLQGVNEQFF
.	TRBV5-1	TRBJ2-1	16	few	TGCGCCAGCAGTGAAGTAAGGGGAGACTCCTACAATGAGCAGTTCTTC	CASSEVRGDSYNEQFF
TRBD1	TRBV27	TRBJ1-2	16	.	TGTGCCAGCAGTCCCGGGACAGGGGGCGGTAACTATGGCTACACCTTC	CASSPGTGGGNYGYTF
TRBD2	TRBV5-1	TRBJ2-7	14	few	TGCGCCAGCAGCTTGGCACTAGCGGGGGTCGAGCAGTACTTC	CASSLALAGVEQYF
.	TRBV29-1	TRBJ1-3	13	few	TGCAGCGTTGAAGCCGTCGCTGGAAACACCATATATTTT	CSVEAVAGNTIYF
.	TRBV15	TRBJ1-4	13	.	TGTGCCACCAGCGGAGTCAGGGGTGAAAAACTGTTTTTT	CATSGVRGEKLFF
.	TRBV7-9	TRBJ1-4	15	few	TGTGCCAGCAGTTTACAACAGGGACCCAATGAAAAACTGTTTTTT	CASSLQQGPNEKLFF
.	TRBV6-6	TRBJ2-5	15	once	TGTGCCAGCAGTTACTCTCGGCCGGGGTCGGAGACCCAGTACTTC	CASSYSRPGSETQYF
TRBD1	TRBV10-1	TRBJ2-7	14	few	TGCGCCAGCAGTTCATACAGGGGGTCCTACGAGCAGTACTTC	CASSSYRGSYEQYF
.	TRBV11-2	TRBJ2-5	17	.	TGTGCCAGCAGCTTAGGTGCCTGGGGCGTAACGGGGGAGACCCAGTACTTC	CASSLGAWGVTGETQYF
TRBD1	TRBV10-3	TRBJ1-5	15	.	TGTGCCATCAGTGAAGGGCAAGGCAGGGGGTTTCCCCAGCATTTT	CAISEGQGRGFPQHF
TRBD1	TRBV7-2	TRBJ1-1	15	.	TGTGCCAGCAGCCCAGGGGACAGCTTGAACACTGAAGCTTTCTTT	CASSPGDSLNTEAFF
.	TRBV9	TRBJ2-1	17	.	TGTGCCAGCAGCGTAACTGGAGACGGACAGCCACCCGATGAGCAGTTCTTC	CASSVTGDGQPPDEQFF
.	TRBV6-1	TRBJ2-6	14	.	TGTGCCAGCAGTTCCGGGCCCGGGGCCAACGTCCTGACTTTC	CASSSGPGANVLTF
.	TRBV5-1	TRBJ1-2	13	.	TGCGCCAGCAGCTACCACAGGAACTATGGCTACACCTTC	CASSYHRNYGYTF
.	TRBV23-1	TRBJ2-7	15	once	TGCGCCAGCAGTCAATCCCCGGGACAAAGAAGGGAGCAGTACTTC	CASSQSPGQRREQYF
.	TRBV7-2	TRBJ1-6	17	.	TGTGCCAGCAGCCAACCCCGGGGGCCGGGGGCGAATTCACCCCTCCACTTT	CASSQPRGPGANSPLHF
TRBD1	TRBV2	TRBJ1-5	14	.	TGTGCCAACAGTGAAGGACAGGGCTATCAGCCCCAGCATTTT	CANSEGQGYQPQHF
.	TRBV6-1	TRBJ2-5	13	.	TGTGCCAGCGGTCGGTCCATCGGGGAGACCCAGTACTTC	CASGRSIGETQYF
TRBD1	TRBV7-2	TRBJ1-2	14	.	TGTGCCAGCAGCTTTCGACAGGGGAACTATGGCTACACCTTC	CASSFRQGNYGYTF
.	TRBV27	TRBJ1-2	14	.	TGTGCCAGCAGTTTAGACCCGAGAGGGTATGGCTACACCTTC	CASSLDPRGYGYTF
.	TRBV6-5	TRBJ1-2	14	once	TGTGCCAGCAGTTACCGTCCAAGTAACTATGGCTACACCTTC	CASSYRPSNYGYTF
TRBD1	TRBV6-5	TRBJ1-6	15	.	TGTGCCAGCAGTTACTCGACAGGGGTAAATTCACCCCTCCACTTT	CASSYSTGVNSPLHF
.	TRBV11-1	TRBJ2-7	16	.	TGTGCCAGCAGCTTAGAGCAGCCGACTACGAACTACGAGCAGTACTTC	CASSLEQPTTNYEQYF
.	TRBV7-7	TRBJ1-3	15	.	TGTGCCAGCAGCTTAGCACCGAGCTCTGGAAACACCATATATTTT	CASSLAPSSGNTIYF
.	TRBV21-1	TRBJ2-7	16	.	TGTGCCAGCAGCCTCACTCCTGACAGGGGATCGTGCGAGCAGTACTTC	CASSLTPDRGSCEQYF
TRBD1	TRBV6-1	TRBJ2-3	16	.	TGTGCCAGCAGTGACCCCCGGCAGGGGGCAATGGATACGCAGTATTTT	CASSDPRQGAMDTQYF
.	TRBV7-9	TRBJ2-5	13	.	TGTGCCAGCAGTTACCTTGGGACCCCAGCCCAGTACTTC	CASSYLGTPAQYF
.	TRBV27	TRBJ2-2	17	.	TGTGCCAGCAGTCCCGGCGGAGACAGGGAGGACACCGGGGAGCTGTTTTTT	CASSPGGDREDTGELFF
.	TRBV2	TRBJ2-7	15	.	TGTGCCAGCAGTGAGGGCCTAGGGGTCTCCTACGAGCAGTACTTC	CASSEGLGVSYEQYF
.	TRBV5-4	TRBJ1-1	13	medium-sized	TGTGCCAGCAGCCAGACACCGAACACTGAAGCTTTCTTT	CASSQTPNTEAFF
.	TRBV20-1	TRBJ1-1	11	.	TGCAGTGCTACCACGAACACTGAAGCTTTCTTT	CSATTNTEAFF
.	TRBV6-1	TRBJ1-2	14	.	TGTGCCAGCAAAATCCGGACAGCTACTATGGGCTACACCTTC	CASKIRTATMGYTF